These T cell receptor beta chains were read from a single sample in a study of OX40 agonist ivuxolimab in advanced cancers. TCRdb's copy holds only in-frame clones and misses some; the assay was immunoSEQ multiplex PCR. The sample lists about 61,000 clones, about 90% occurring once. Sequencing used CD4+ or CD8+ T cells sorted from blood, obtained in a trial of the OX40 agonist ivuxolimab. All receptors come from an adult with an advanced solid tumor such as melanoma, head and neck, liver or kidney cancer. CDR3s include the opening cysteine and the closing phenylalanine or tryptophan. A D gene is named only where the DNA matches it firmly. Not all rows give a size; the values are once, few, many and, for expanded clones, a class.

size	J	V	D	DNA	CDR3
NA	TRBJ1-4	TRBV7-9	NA	TGTGCCAGCAGCTTCAGGGATTCTAATGAAAAACTGTTTTTT	CASSFRDSNEKLFF
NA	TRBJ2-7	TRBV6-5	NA	TGTGCCAGCAGCCAACTGCGGGTCCCTTACGAGCAGTACTTC	CASSQLRVPYEQYF
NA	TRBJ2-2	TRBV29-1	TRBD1	TGCAGGAATCGGGACAGGGGCTCTCGGGGAGCTGTTTTT	CRNRDRGSRGAVF
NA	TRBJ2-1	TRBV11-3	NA	TGTGCCAGCAGCTTAGTTGGTTCTGCCAACAATGAGCAGTTCTTC	CASSLVGSANNEQFF
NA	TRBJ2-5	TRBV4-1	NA	TGCGCCAGCAGCCAAGAGGGCGGGGCAACCTTAGAGACCCAGTACTTC	CASSQEGGATLETQYF
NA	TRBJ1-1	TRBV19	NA	TGTGCCAGTAGTATCCTGTCATCGAACACTGAAGCTTTCTTT	CASSILSSNTEAFF
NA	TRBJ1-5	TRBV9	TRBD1	TGTGCCAGCAGCGTATCAGGGGGAAGCAATCAGCCCCAGCATTTT	CASSVSGGSNQPQHF
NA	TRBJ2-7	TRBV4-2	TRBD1	TGTGCCAGCAGAAAGGGACAGGGAGTCGACGAGCAGTACTTC	CASRKGQGVDEQYF
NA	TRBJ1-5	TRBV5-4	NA	TGTGCCAGCAGCTTGGGGCGGGGACAGCCCCAGCATTTT	CASSLGRGQPQHF
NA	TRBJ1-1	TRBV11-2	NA	TGTGCCAGCAGCCTTGGAGGGGGAGCTTTCTTT	CASSLGGGAFF
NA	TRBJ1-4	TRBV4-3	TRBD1	TGCGCCAGCAGCCAGGGGACAGAGACTAATGAAAAACTGTTTTTT	CASSQGTETNEKLFF
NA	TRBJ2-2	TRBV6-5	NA	TGTGCCAGCAGAGAGGGTGGGACGAACACCGGGGAGCTGTTTTTT	CASREGGTNTGELFF
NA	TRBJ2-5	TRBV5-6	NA	TGTGCCAGCAGCCGAGGTGATGGGGAGACCCAGTACTTC	CASSRGDGETQYF
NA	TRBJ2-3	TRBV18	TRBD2	TGTGCCAGCTCACCAAAAGATCGGAGACTAGCGGGGACTCCTAGCACAGATACGCAGTATTTT	CASSPKDRRLAGTPSTDTQYF
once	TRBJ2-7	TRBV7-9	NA	TGTGCCAGCAGCTTAACCTTCTCTCGGGTTTCAACCTACGAGCAGTACTTC	CASSLTFSRVSTYEQYF
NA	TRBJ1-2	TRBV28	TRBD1	TGTGCCAGCAGCCAGAGGACAGGTGGGGTGTATGGCTACACCTTC	CASSQRTGGVYGYTF
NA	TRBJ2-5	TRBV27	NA	TGTGCCAGCAGCCGCCGGGACCCCACGACCCAGTACTTC	CASSRRDPTTQYF
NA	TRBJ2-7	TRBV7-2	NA	TGTGCCAGCAGCAACATGGGCCGTGTGTACGAGCAGTACTTC	CASSNMGRVYEQYF
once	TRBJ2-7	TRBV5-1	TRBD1	TGCGCCAGCAGCCACACAGGGGTGGGTTACGAGCAGTACTTC	CASSHTGVGYEQYF
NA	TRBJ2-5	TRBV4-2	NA	TGTGCCAGCAGCCAAGATACCCGACAAGAGACCCAGTACTTC	CASSQDTRQETQYF
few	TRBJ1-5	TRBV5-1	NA	TGCGCCAGCAGGTACACCGCTGATCAGCCCCAGCATTTT	CASRYTADQPQHF
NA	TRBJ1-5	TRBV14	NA	TGTGCCAGCAGCCTTGGACCGGGCAATCAGCCCCAGCATTTT	CASSLGPGNQPQHF
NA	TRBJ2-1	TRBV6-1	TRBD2	TGTGCCAGCATTACCGGGACTAGCGAATACAATGAGCAGTTCTTC	CASITGTSEYNEQFF
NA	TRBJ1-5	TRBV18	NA	TGTGCCAGCTCTCCGGGCACAAATCAGCCCCAGCATTTT	CASSPGTNQPQHF
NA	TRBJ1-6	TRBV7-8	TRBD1	TGTGCCAGCAGCTCCGGGACAGGGAATTCACCCCTCCACTTT	CASSSGTGNSPLHF
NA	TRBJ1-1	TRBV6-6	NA	TGTGCCAGCAGTTACGTGGGTACTGGCAGGGATAGGGCTTTCTTT	CASSYVGTGRDRAFF
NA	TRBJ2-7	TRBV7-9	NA	TGTGCTGTCGGTAGGGCCCGGAGAGGCTACGAGCAGTACTTC	CAVGRARRGYEQYF
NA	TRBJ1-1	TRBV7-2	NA	TGTGCCAGCAGCTTAGTTTATGGGACTGAAGCTTTCTTT	CASSLVYGTEAFF
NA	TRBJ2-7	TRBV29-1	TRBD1	TGCAGCGTCGGGACAGCCTCCTACGAGCAGTACTTC	CSVGTASYEQYF
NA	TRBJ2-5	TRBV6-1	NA	NA	CASSTSMRETQYF
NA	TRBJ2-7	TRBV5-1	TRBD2	TGCGCCAGCAGCTTGGGACTAGCAATGAGTTCCTACGAGCAGTACTTC	CASSLGLAMSSYEQYF
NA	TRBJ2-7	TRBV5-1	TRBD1	TGCGCCAGCAGTTTTGGACAGGGGACCTACGAGCAGTACTTC	CASSFGQGTYEQYF
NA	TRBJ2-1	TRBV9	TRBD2	TGTGCCAGCAGCCGGGTACCGGGGGGGCCGAGGAATGAGCAGTTCTTC	CASSRVPGGPRNEQFF
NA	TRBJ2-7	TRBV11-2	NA	TGTGCCAGCAGCCTCCCCCCCAACTACGAGCAGTACTTC	CASSLPPNYEQYF
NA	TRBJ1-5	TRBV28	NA	TGTGCCAGCGGCTTCAATCAGCCCCAGCATTTT	CASGFNQPQHF
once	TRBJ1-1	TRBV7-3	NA	TGTGCCAGCGGCCGGGACAACACTGAAGCTTTCTTT	CASGRDNTEAFF
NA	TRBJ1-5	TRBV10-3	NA	TGTGCCATCACCGGAGATACTAATCAGCCCCAGCATTTT	CAITGDTNQPQHF
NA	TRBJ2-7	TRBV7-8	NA	TGTGCCAGCAGCTTAGACCGATACGCCTCCTACGAGCAGTACTTC	CASSLDRYASYEQYF
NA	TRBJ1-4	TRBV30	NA	TGTGCCTGGAGTACCCGACAGGCAAGGGGGAATGAAAAACTGTTTTTT	CAWSTRQARGNEKLFF
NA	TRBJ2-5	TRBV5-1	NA	TGCGCCAGCAGCTTGGCCGGGATTGGGCAAGAGACCCAGTACTTC	CASSLAGIGQETQYF
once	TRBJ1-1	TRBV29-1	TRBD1	TGCAGCGCGGGACAGGGCAACACTGAAGCTTTCTTT	CSAGQGNTEAFF
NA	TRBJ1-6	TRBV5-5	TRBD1	TGTGCCAGCAGCCTAACACAGGGGGTTAATTCACCCCTCCACTTT	CASSLTQGVNSPLHF
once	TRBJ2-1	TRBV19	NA	TGTGCCAGTAGTCGGACAGTCTCCTACAATGAGCAGTTCTTC	CASSRTVSYNEQFF
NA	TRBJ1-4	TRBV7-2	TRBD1	TGTGCCAGCAGCGCACAGGGGCAAGGGAGTGAAAAACTGTTTTTT	CASSAQGQGSEKLFF
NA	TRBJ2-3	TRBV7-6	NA	TGTGCCAGCAGCCACGGCCCAGATACGCAGTATTTT	CASSHGPDTQYF
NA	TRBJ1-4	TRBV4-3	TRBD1	TGCGCCAGCAGCCAAGATTCATTAGCGGGACAGGGGAATGAAAAACTGTTTTTT	CASSQDSLAGQGNEKLFF
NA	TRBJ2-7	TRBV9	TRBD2	TGTGCCAGCAGCCCCCGACTAGCGGGGGGCTACGAGCAGTACTTC	CASSPRLAGGYEQYF
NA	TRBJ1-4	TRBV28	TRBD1	TGTGCCAGCACCGATCAGGGGGCCGGAAAACTGTTTTTT	CASTDQGAGKLFF
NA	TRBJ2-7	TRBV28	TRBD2	TGTGCCAGCAGTTTAGCGACTAGCGGGAGTATGTACGAGCAGTACTTC	CASSLATSGSMYEQYF
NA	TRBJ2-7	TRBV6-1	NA	TGTGCCAGCACTTTCTCGAGGGGCTACGAGCAGTACTTC	CASTFSRGYEQYF